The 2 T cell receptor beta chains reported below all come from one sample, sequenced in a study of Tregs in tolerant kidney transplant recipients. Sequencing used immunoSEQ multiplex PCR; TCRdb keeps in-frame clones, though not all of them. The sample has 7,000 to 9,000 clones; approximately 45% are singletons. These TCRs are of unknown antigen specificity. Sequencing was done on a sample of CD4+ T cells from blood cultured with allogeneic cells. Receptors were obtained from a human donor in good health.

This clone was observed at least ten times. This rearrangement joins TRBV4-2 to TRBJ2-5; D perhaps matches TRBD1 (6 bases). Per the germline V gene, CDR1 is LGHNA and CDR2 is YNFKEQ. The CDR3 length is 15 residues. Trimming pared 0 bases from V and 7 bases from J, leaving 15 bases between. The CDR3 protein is CASSQDTQGISTQYF. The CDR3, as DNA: TGTGCCAGCAGCCAAGATACCCAGGGGATTTCGACCCAGTACTTC.

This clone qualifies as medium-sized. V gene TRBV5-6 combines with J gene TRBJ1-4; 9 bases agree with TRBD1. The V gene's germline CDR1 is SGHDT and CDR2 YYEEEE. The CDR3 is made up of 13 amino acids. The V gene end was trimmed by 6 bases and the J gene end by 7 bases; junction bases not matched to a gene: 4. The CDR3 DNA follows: TGTGCCAGCACCCGGGACAGGGCTGAAAAACTGTTTTTT. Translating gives CASTRDRAEKLFF.